The TCR beta chain described here comes from a study of cytomegalovirus exposure and HLA in healthy donors. The primer mix had 60 Vbeta and 13 Jbeta primers. Here immunoSEQ multiplex PCR was the method, and the copy in TCRdb shows in-frame clones only, minus some. The sample has approximately 100,000 clones; 74% are singletons. The junction had 7 bases not matched to a gene; V was cut back by 2 bases and J by 7 bases. There are 15 residues in the CDR3. Germline assignment: CDR1 SGHTS and CDR2 YDEGEE. The sample taken for sequencing was PBMCs. The rearrangement uses TRBV5-8 and TRBJ2-4; 9 bases map to TRBD2. This clonotype originated in a human donor in good health. The CDR3 nucleotides read TGTGCCAGCAGCTTCTCGACTAGCGGCCCCAACATTCAGTACTTC. It translates to CASSFSTSGPNIQYF.